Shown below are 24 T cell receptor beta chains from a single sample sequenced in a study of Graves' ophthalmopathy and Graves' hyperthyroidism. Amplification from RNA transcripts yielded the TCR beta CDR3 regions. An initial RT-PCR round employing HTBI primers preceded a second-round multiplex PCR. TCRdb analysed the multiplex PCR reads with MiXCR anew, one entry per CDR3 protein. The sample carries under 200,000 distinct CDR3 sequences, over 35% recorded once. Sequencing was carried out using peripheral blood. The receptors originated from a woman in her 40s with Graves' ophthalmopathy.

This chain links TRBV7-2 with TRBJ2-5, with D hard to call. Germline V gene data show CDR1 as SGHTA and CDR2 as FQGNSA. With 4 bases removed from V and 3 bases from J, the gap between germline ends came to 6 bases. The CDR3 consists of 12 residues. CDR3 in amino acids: CASSSLKETQYF. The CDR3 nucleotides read TGTGCCAGCAGCTCACTCAAAGAGACCCAGTACTTC.

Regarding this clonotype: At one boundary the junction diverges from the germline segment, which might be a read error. DNA of the CDR3: TGTGCCAGCAGACTACAGGGGTTGAAAACTGAAGCTTTCTTT. Protein: CASRLQGLKTEAFF. This sequence joins TRBV28 and TRBJ1-1, with 7 bases aligning to TRBD1. The CDR3 sequence is 14 residues long. The V gene's germline CDR1 is MDHEN and CDR2 SYDVKM.

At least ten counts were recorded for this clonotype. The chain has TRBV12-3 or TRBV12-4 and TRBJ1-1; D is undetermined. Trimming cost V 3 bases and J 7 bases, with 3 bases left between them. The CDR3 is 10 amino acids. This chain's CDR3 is CASSLVEAFF. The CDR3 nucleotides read TGTGCCAGCAGTTTGGTTGAAGCTTTCTTT.

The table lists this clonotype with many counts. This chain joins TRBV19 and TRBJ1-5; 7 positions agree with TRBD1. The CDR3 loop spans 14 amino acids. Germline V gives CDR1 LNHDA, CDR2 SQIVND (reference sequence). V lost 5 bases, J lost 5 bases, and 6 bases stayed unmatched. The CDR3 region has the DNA TGTGCCAGTAGTCCCCAGGGGGTCTATCAGCCCCAGCATTTT. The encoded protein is CASSPQGVYQPQHF.

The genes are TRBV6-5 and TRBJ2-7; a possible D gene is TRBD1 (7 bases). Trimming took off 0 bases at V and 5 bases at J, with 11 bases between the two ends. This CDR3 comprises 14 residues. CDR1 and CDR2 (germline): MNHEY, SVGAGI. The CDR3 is CASSYSGRGDEQYF. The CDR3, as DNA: TGTGCCAGCAGTTACTCCGGCAGGGGGGACGAGCAGTACTTC.

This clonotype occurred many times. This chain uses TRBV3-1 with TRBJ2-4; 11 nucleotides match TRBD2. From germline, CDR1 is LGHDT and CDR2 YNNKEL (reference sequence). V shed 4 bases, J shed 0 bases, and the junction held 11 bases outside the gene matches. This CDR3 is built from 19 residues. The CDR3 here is CASSLRLAGRDLAKNIQYF. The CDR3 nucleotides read TGTGCCAGCAGCCTAAGACTAGCGGGGAGGGATCTAGCCAAAAACATTCAGTACTTC.

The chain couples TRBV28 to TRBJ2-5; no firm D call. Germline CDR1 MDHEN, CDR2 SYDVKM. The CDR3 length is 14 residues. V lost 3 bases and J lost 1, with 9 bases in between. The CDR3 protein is CASSFTQTQETQYF. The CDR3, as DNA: TGTGCCAGCAGTTTCACACAAACCCAAGAGACCCAGTACTTC.

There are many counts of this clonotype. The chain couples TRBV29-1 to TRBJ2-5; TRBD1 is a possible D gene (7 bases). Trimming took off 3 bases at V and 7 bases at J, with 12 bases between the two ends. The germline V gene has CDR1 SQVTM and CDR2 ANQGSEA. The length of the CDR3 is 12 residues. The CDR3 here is CSVERQGGTQYF. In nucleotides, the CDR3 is TGCAGCGTTGAGAGGCAGGGGGGGACCCAGTACTTC. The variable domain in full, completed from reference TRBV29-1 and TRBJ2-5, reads SAVISQKPSRDICQRGTSLTIQCQVDSQVTMMFWYRQQPGQSLTLIATANQGSEATYESGFVIDKFPISRPNLTFSTLTVSNMSPEDSSIYLCSVERQGGTQYFGPGTRLLVL.

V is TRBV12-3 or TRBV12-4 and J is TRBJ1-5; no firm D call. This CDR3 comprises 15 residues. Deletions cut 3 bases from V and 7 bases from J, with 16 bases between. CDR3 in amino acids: CASSFHPTGGQPQHF. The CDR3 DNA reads TGTGCCAGCAGTTTCCACCCCACCGGAGGACAGCCCCAGCATTTT.

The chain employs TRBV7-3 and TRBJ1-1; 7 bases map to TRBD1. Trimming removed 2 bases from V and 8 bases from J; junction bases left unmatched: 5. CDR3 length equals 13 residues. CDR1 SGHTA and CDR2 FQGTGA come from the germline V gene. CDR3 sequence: CASSLLDRAEAFF. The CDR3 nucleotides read TGTGCCAGCAGCTTACTTGACAGGGCCGAAGCTTTCTTT.

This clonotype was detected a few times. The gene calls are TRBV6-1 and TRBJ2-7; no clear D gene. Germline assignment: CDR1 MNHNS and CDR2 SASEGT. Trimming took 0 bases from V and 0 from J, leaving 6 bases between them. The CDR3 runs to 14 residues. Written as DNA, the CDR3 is TGTGCCAGCAGTGAAGCAGGTTCCTCCTACGAGCAGTACTTC. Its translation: CASSEAGSSYEQYF.

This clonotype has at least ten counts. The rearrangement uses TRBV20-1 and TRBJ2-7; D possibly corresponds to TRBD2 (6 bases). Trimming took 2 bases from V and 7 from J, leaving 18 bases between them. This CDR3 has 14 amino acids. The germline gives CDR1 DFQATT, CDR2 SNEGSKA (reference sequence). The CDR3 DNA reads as TGCAGTGCTAGAACGAGACTAGGAGCTTATGAGCAGTACTTC. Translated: CSARTRLGAYEQYF.

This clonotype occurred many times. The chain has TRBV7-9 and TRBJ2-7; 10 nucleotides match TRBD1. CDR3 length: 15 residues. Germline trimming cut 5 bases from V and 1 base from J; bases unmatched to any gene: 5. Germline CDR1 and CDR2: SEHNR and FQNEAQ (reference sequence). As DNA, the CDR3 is TGTGCCAGCAGCCTGGACAGGGGGACGTCCTACGAGCAGTACTTC. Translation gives CASSLDRGTSYEQYF.

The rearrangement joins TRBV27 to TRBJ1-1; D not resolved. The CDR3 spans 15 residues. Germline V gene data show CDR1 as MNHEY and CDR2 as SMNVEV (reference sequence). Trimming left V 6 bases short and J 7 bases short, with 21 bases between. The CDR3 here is CASRSISIMGHEAFF. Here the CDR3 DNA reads TGTGCCAGCAGATCAATTTCTATCATGGGCCATGAAGCTTTCTTT.

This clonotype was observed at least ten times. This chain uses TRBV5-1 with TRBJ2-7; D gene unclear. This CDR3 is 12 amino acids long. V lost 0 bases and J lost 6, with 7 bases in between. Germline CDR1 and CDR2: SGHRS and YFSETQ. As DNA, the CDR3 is TGCGCCAGCAGCTTGGTAGCTACCGAGCAGTACTTC. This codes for CASSLVATEQYF.

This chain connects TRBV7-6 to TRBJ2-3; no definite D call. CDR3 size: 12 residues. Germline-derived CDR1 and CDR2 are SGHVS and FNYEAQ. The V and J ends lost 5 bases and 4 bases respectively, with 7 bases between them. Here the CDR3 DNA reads TGTGCCAGCAGCAAAGTGGCAGATACGCAGTATTTT. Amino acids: CASSKVADTQYF.

The CDR3 protein is CASSLRGAQSYEQYF. CDR3 DNA: TGTGCCAGCAGCTTGCGGGGGGCCCAGTCCTACGAGCAGTACTTC. The chain combines TRBV7-2 with TRBJ2-7; 8 nucleotides align to TRBD2. The CDR3 has 15 amino acids. Per the germline V gene, CDR1 is SGHTA and CDR2 is FQGNSA. Trimming at V came to 3 bases and at J to 1 base, leaving 5 bases not matched to a gene.

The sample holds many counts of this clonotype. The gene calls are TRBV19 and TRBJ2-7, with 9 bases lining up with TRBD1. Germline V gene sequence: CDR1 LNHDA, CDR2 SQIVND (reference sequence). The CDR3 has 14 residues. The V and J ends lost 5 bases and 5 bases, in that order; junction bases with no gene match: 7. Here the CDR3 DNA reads TGTGCCAGTAGTGGGGGGACAGGGTATGACGAGCAGTACTTC. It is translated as CASSGGTGYDEQYF. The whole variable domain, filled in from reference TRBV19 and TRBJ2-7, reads DGGITQSPKYLFRKEGQNVTLSCEQNLNHDAMYWYRQDPGQGLRLIYYSQIVNDFQKGDIAEGYSVSREKKESFPLTVTSAQKNPTAFYLCASSGGTGYDEQYFGPGTRLTVT.

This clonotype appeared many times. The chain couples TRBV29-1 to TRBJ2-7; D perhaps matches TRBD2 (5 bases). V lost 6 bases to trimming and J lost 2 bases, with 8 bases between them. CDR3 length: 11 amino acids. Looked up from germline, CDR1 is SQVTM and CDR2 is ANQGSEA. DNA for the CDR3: TGCAGCGTCGGGGAACCCTACGAGCAGTACTTC. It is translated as CSVGEPYEQYF.

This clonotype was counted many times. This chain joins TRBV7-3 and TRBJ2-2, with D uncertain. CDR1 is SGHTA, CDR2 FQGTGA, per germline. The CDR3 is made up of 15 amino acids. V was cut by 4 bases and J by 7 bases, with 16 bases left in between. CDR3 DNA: TGTGCCAGCAGCTCCACCGGGCCCCCGGGCGGGGAGCTGTTTTTT. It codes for CASSSTGPPGGELFF.

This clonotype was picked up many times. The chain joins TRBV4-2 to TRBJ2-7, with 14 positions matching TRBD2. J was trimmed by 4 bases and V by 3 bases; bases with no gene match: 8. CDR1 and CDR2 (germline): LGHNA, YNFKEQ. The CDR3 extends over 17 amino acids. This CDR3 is CASSQTSGGAAAYEQYF. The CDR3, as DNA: TGTGCCAGCAGCCAGACTAGCGGGGGGGCCGCGGCTTACGAGCAGTACTTC.

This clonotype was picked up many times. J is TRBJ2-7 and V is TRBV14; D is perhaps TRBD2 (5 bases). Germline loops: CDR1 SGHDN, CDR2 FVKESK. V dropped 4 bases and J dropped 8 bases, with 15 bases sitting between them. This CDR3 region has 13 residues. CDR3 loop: CASSPIRAGQQYF. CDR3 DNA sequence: TGTGCCAGCAGCCCCATCCGGGCGGGCCAGCAGTACTTC. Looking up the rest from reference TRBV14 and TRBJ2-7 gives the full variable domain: EAGVTQFPSHSVIEKGQTVTLRCDPISGHDNLYWYRRVMGKEIKFLLHFVKESKQDESGMPNNRFLAERTGGTYSTLKVQPAELEDSGVYFCASSPIRAGQQYFGPGTRLTVT.

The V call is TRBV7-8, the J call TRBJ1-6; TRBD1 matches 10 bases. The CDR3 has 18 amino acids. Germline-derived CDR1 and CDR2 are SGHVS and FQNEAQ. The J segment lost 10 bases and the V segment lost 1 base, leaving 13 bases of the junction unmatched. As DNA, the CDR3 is TGTGCCAGCAGCTTAGGTCGGGGGGGGGACAGGGGTTTCTCACCCCTCCACTTT. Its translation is CASSLGRGGDRGFSPLHF.

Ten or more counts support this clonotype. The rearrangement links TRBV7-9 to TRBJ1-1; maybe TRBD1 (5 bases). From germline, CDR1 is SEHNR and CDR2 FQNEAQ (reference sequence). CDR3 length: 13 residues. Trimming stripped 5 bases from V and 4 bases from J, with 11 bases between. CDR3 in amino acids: CASSQGISTEAFF. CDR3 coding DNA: TGTGCCAGCAGCCAGGGAATATCCACTGAAGCTTTCTTT.